Listed below are T cell receptor beta chains from one sample, sequenced in a study of identifying expanded T cells in peripheral blood. Generated by immunoSEQ multiplex PCR, the TCRdb table keeps only in-frame clones and is missing some. The sample has about 84,000 clones, 75% to 90% seen once. Sequenced: blood. These receptors were collected from a person between 18 and 75 years old in good health. Both conserved end residues are part of each CDR3. A D gene is named only where the DNA matches it firmly. Clone size is given for some rows only: seen once, a few or many times, or a class if the clone is expanded.

v_gene	len	d_gene	j_gene	abundance	CDR3aa	CDR3nt
TRBV7-6	17	.	TRBJ2-3	.	CASSTQTDWRHTDTQYF	TGTGCCAGCAGCACCCAAACCGACTGGAGGCACACAGATACGCAGTATTTT
TRBV25-1	14	.	TRBJ1-1	.	CASSGSLSRTEAFF	TGTGCCAGCAGTGGCAGCTTGAGTCGCACTGAAGCTTTCTTT
TRBV6-5	15	.	TRBJ1-4	.	CASSFGGARNEKLFF	TGTGCCAGCAGTTTCGGAGGGGCGCGTAATGAAAAACTGTTTTTT
TRBV4-3	14	TRBD1	TRBJ2-7	.	CASSSDRGRYEQYF	TGCGCCAGCAGTTCCGACAGGGGCCGGTACGAGCAGTACTTC
TRBV30	12	.	TRBJ2-7	.	CAWSVRDYEQYF	TGTGCCTGGAGTGTACGGGATTACGAGCAGTACTTC
TRBV6-1	15	TRBD1	TRBJ1-5	.	CASTKDRAPRQPQHF	TGTGCCAGTACCAAGGACAGGGCCCCTCGTCAGCCCCAGCATTTT
TRBV27	23	.	TRBJ1-2	.	CASKPYPRLGEFNQQVRTNGYTF	TGTGCCAGCAAGCCGTATCCCCGGCTGGGGGAGTTCAATCAACAGGTTAGGACGAATGGCTACACCTTC
TRBV29-1	13	.	TRBJ2-1	.	CSVEGATYNEQFF	TGCAGCGTTGAAGGGGCGACCTACAATGAGCAGTTCTTC
TRBV7-2	13	.	TRBJ2-2	.	CASSLIRQGELFF	TGTGCCAGCAGCTTAATACGCCAGGGGGAGCTGTTTTTT
TRBV27	16	TRBD1	TRBJ2-1	.	CASTKDTGTGTDEQFF	TGTGCCAGCACCAAAGATACCGGGACAGGCACCGATGAGCAGTTCTTC
TRBV27	15	TRBD1	TRBJ2-7	.	CASSLGQGVTYEQYF	TGTGCCAGCAGCTTGGGACAGGGGGTTACCTACGAGCAGTACTTC
TRBV19	17	.	TRBJ1-4	.	CASSSGAGEATNEKLFF	TGTGCCAGTAGTTCAGGGGCTGGGGAAGCAACTAATGAAAAACTGTTTTTT
TRBV11-3	13	TRBD1	TRBJ1-1	.	CASSPSRTGRAFF	TGTGCCAGCAGCCCAAGCCGGACAGGGAGAGCTTTCTTT
TRBV2	11	.	TRBJ1-2	few	CASSELVGYTF	TGTGCCAGCAGTGAATTGGTCGGCTACACCTTC
TRBV9	14	.	TRBJ1-4	.	CASSVTATNEKLFF	TGTGCCAGCAGCGTGACAGCAACTAATGAAAAACTGTTTTTT
TRBV5-1	17	.	TRBJ2-1	.	CASSFTTQGSSYNEQFF	TGCGCCAGCAGCTTCACTACCCAGGGTAGCTCCTACAATGAGCAGTTCTTC
TRBV7-2	13	.	TRBJ2-3	once	CASSSVRGDTQYF	TGTGCCAGCAGCTCCGTAAGAGGAGATACGCAGTATTTT
TRBV5-6	15	.	TRBJ2-7	.	CASTPSGLLDYEQYF	TGTGCCAGCACCCCTTCGGGTCTTCTGGATTACGAGCAGTACTTC
TRBV5-6	17	.	TRBJ2-4	.	CASSLAKGSLAKNIQYF	TGTGCCAGCAGCTTGGCCAAAGGTTCCCTAGCCAAAAACATTCAGTACTTC
TRBV2	14	.	TRBJ1-1	.	CASSGQGRNTEAFF	TGTGCCAGCAGTGGGCAGGGGAGGAACACTGAAGCTTTCTTT
TRBV7-9	15	.	TRBJ1-1	.	CASSSQVLPITEAFF	TGTGCCAGCAGCTCACAAGTACTACCTATCACTGAAGCTTTCTTT
TRBV7-9	15	TRBD1	TRBJ2-1	.	CASKSGTGVYNEQFF	TGTGCCAGCAAGTCCGGGACAGGGGTATACAATGAGCAGTTCTTC
TRBV6-5	11	.	TRBJ1-1	.	CASHSNTEAFF	TGTGCCAGCCACTCGAACACTGAAGCTTTCTTT
TRBV12-5	12	.	TRBJ1-1	.	CASGFGNTEAFF	TGTGCTAGTGGTTTCGGGAACACTGAAGCTTTCTTT
TRBV7-2	14	.	TRBJ2-7	.	CASSLGRQLYEQYF	TGTGCCAGCAGCTTAGGCAGACAATTGTACGAGCAGTACTTC
TRBV6-5	14	TRBD1	TRBJ1-1	.	CASSSTGMRTEAFF	TGTGCCAGCAGTTCGACAGGGATGAGAACTGAAGCTTTCTTT
TRBV4-1	14	.	TRBJ1-1	.	CASSQDGRRTEAFF	TGCGCCAGCAGCCAAGATGGGCGACGAACTGAAGCTTTCTTT
TRBV10-3	14	.	TRBJ1-1	.	CAISESGHRDGAFF	TGTGCCATCAGTGAGTCGGGCCACAGGGACGGAGCTTTCTTT
TRBV19	17	TRBD1	TRBJ1-1	.	CASSRRGQGVMNTEAFF	TGTGCCAGTAGTAGGCGGGGACAGGGGGTTATGAACACTGAAGCTTTCTTT
TRBV7-9	14	.	TRBJ1-1	.	CASSLFGVNTEAFF	TGTGCCAGCAGCTTATTTGGGGTGAACACTGAAGCTTTCTTT
TRBV5-1	15	.	TRBJ1-2	.	CASSLRTGPSYGYTF	TGCGCCAGCAGCTTGAGAACAGGGCCGAGCTATGGCTACACCTTC
TRBV7-8	14	.	TRBJ1-1	once	CASSLAGVNTEAFF	TGTGCCAGCAGCTTAGCTGGAGTGAACACTGAAGCTTTCTTT
TRBV7-9	14	.	TRBJ2-5	.	CASSLGLRRETQYF	TGTGCCAGCAGCTTGGGCCTACGCCGGGAGACCCAGTACTTC
TRBV15	13	.	TRBJ2-7	.	CATSRDSPYEQYF	TGTGCCACCAGCAGGGACAGCCCCTACGAGCAGTACTTC
TRBV2	13	.	TRBJ1-1	few	CASRVIENTEAFF	TGTGCCTCCCGAGTGATCGAGAACACTGAAGCTTTCTTT
TRBV9	14	.	TRBJ1-6	few	CASSVMSSDSPLHF	TGTGCCAGCAGCGTAATGAGCTCTGATTCACCCCTCCACTTT
TRBV7-2	15	TRBD2	TRBJ2-3	.	CASRIAGGGTDTQYF	TGTGCCAGCAGAATAGCGGGGGGAGGCACAGATACGCAGTATTTT
TRBV2	14	.	TRBJ1-6	.	CASTGSSYNSPLHF	TGTGCCAGCACGGGGAGCTCCTATAATTCACCCCTCCACTTT
TRBV14	12	.	TRBJ1-6	.	CASSVRLSPLHF	TGTGCCAGCAGCGTAAGACTATCACCCCTCCACTTT